This entry lists 20 T cell receptor beta chains sequenced from one sample in a study of blood T cell repertoires in COVID-19. Profiled with immunoSEQ multiplex PCR; TCRdb holds only in-frame clones, not every one. The sample yields 390,000 or so clones, 80% to 90% seen once. Sequenced material: PBMCs or T cells enriched from blood (not recorded which). The receptors originated from a woman in her forties or fifties who had recovered from COVID-19.

V gene TRBV29-1 combines with J gene TRBJ2-6, with no clear D. The ends were cut back, 4 bases at V and 0 bases at J, with 13 bases in the middle. The CDR3 runs 16 residues. Per the germline V gene, CDR1 is SQVTM and CDR2 is ANQGSEA. The CDR3, as DNA: TGCAGCGTTGTTTTATTGCGCTCCTCTGGGGCCAACGTCCTGACTTTC. Translated, it gives CSVVLLRSSGANVLTF.

This chain uses TRBV28 with TRBJ2-7, with TRBD2 matching 7 bases. Germline V gene sequence: CDR1 MDHEN, CDR2 SYDVKM. After removal of 5 bases from V and 0 bases from J, the junction contained 7 bases not matched to a gene. CDR3 size: 15 residues. CDR3 region: CASSGVAGSSYEQYF. The CDR3 bases are TGTGCCAGCAGTGGGGTAGCGGGTTCCTCCTACGAGCAGTACTTC.

In nucleotides, the CDR3 is TGTGCCAGCTCACCATCCGGACAGGGGAGAGTTACTGAAGCTTTCTTT. Its protein product is CASSPSGQGRVTEAFF. The chain carries TRBV18 and TRBJ1-1; TRBD1 matches at 9 bases. Germline CDR1 reads KGHSH; CDR2 reads LQKENI. This CDR3 region has 16 residues. J gave up 5 bases and V 2 bases, and 9 bases lay outside the gene matches.

The gene calls are TRBV7-9 and TRBJ1-2, with D hard to call. This CDR3 contains 14 residues. V dropped 0 bases and J dropped 6 bases, with 11 bases sitting between them. CDR1 and CDR2 from the germline V gene are SEHNR and FQNEAQ (reference sequence). This CDR3 is CASSLARHSNGYTF. DNA for the CDR3: TGTGCCAGCAGCTTAGCCCGCCATTCTAATGGCTACACCTTC.

The chain employs TRBV4-1 and TRBJ2-6, with a possible D match to TRBD2 (5 bases). From germline, CDR1 is MGHRA and CDR2 YSYEKL. V was cut by 2 bases and J by 1 base, with 6 bases left in between. The CDR3 consists of 15 residues. CDR3 DNA: TGCGCCAGCAGCCAACGGGAATCTGGGGCCAACGTCCTGACTTTC. Translation: CASSQRESGANVLTF.

The chain carries TRBV29-1 and TRBJ2-3, with D possibly being TRBD2 (6 bases). This CDR3 region has 13 residues. Trimming pared 4 bases from V and 6 bases from J, leaving 14 bases between. CDR1 is SQVTM, CDR2 ANQGSEA, per germline. Here the CDR3 DNA reads TGCAGCGTTGGTAGGCGGGGCTCGGATACGCAGTATTTT. This gives the protein CSVGRRGSDTQYF.

This chain links TRBV11-3 with TRBJ2-6, with a weak D call TRBD1 (6 bases). V lost 1 base to trimming and J lost 0 bases, with 13 bases between them. Germline V gene lookup returns CDR1 SGHNT and CDR2 YENEEA. The CDR3 length is 18 residues. For the CDR3, the DNA is TGTGCCAGCAGCTTAGGTACAGGGACCTACTCTGGGGCCAACGTCCTGACTTTC. This encodes CASSLGTGTYSGANVLTF. Full variable domain (outside the CDR3, taken from reference TRBV11-3 and TRBJ2-6): EAGVVQSPRYKIIEKKQPVAFWCNPISGHNTLYWYLQNLGQGPELLIRYENEEAVDDSQLPKDRFSAERLKGVDSTLKIQPAELGDSAVYLCASSLGTGTYSGANVLTFGAGSRLTVL.

The chain has TRBV28 and TRBJ2-4, with a weak D call TRBD1 (6 bases). CDR3 length equals 11 residues. From germline, CDR1 is MDHEN and CDR2 SYDVKM. V was cut by 4 bases and J by 12 bases, with 10 bases left in between. The CDR3: CASSYRDTQYF. The CDR3, as DNA: TGTGCCAGCAGTTACCGGGACACTCAGTACTTC.

The count of this clone is one. The rearrangement uses TRBV2 and TRBJ1-5; no clear D. Between the trimmed V and J ends, which lost 6 bases and 0 bases, there was a span of 12 bases. The CDR3 is made up of 15 amino acids. The germline V gene encodes CDR1 SNHLY and CDR2 FYNNEI. The CDR3 DNA follows: TGTGCCAGCAGGGACCCCGGGGATAGCAATCAGCCCCAGCATTTT. The encoded protein is CASRDPGDSNQPQHF.

In the case of this clone: The sample holds other DNA sequences that translate to the same CDR3. The chain combines TRBV7-3 with TRBJ1-1, with D maybe TRBD1 (6 bases). The CDR3 has 13 residues. V shed 5 bases and J shed 1 base, with 8 bases lying between them. Germline assignment: CDR1 SGHTA and CDR2 FQGTGA. The CDR3 DNA reads TGTGCCAGCAGCCTACAGGGGAACACTGAAGCTTTCTTT. Its translation is CASSLQGNTEAFF.

This rearrangement joins TRBV14 to TRBJ2-2; TRBD1 matches 9 bases. V shed 6 bases, J shed 6 bases, and the junction held 5 bases outside the gene matches. This CDR3 has 14 amino acids. Germline V lookup: CDR1 SGHDN, CDR2 FVKESK. In DNA, the CDR3 is TGTGCCAGCAGTCTGGACAGGGGCGCCGGGGAGCTGTTTTTT. Translating it yields CASSLDRGAGELFF.

This clone was detected only a few times. The chain links TRBV19 to TRBJ1-5; 10 bases align to TRBD1. CDR1 is LNHDA, CDR2 SQIVND, per germline (reference sequence). The CDR3 is 16 amino acids. V trimming: 6 bases; J trimming: 0 bases; junction bases outside the gene matches: 5. The CDR3 coding sequence is TGTGCCAGTAGCCGGACAGGGGGATTTAGCAATCAGCCCCAGCATTTT. This codes for CASSRTGGFSNQPQHF.

The chain couples TRBV11-3 to TRBJ1-5; TRBD1 agrees at 8 bases. V was pared by 0 bases and J by 4 bases, with 14 bases of the junction left unmatched. The germline CDR1 and CDR2 sequences are SGHNT and YENEEA. The CDR3 loop spans 19 amino acids. CDR3 bases: TGTGCCAGCAGCTTAGATCCCTGGCTGGACAGGGAGGGAAATCAGCCCCAGCATTTT. Translation: CASSLDPWLDREGNQPQHF.

This chain connects TRBV28 to TRBJ1-6; D is possibly TRBD1 (6 bases). The CDR3 spans 14 residues. The germline CDR1 and CDR2 sequences are MDHEN and SYDVKM. V lost 10 bases and J 3 bases, leaving 13 bases between the germline ends. CDR3 sequence: CATTLDSYNSPLHF. The CDR3 DNA follows: TGTGCCACCACTCTGGACAGCTATAATTCACCCCTCCACTTT.

This clone has more than one count but fewer than ten. This chain joins TRBV4-1 and TRBJ1-5, with 9 bases that match TRBD1. The CDR3 has 17 amino acids. The germline V gene encodes CDR1 MGHRA and CDR2 YSYEKL. Losses at the gene ends were 0 bases for V and 2 bases for J; bases not matched to a gene: 5. CDR3 residues: CASSQEIRTGGNQPQHF. In DNA form, the CDR3 reads TGCGCCAGCAGCCAAGAAATTAGGACAGGGGGCAATCAGCCCCAGCATTTT.

V usage is TRBV6-1 and J usage is TRBJ1-2, with TRBD1 matching 9 bases. The CDR3 has 16 amino acids. Losses at the gene ends were 6 bases for V and 6 bases for J; bases not matched to a gene: 14. Germline CDR1 MNHNS, CDR2 SASEGT. In DNA, the CDR3 is TGTGCCAGCAGGGAATTTTCCGGGACAGGGATCGATGGCTACACCTTC. This codes for CASREFSGTGIDGYTF.

The chain links TRBV7-3 to TRBJ1-1, with D possibly being TRBD1 (5 bases). This CDR3 has 13 residues. Germline V gene lookup returns CDR1 SGHTA and CDR2 FQGTGA. V gave up 3 bases and J gave up 6 bases, with 11 bases separating them. The CDR3 bases are TGTGCCAGCAGCTTCGACAGTTTCGCTGAAGCTTTCTTT. As protein: CASSFDSFAEAFF.

Concerning this clone: This CDR3 is also generated by other DNA sequences in the sample. The chain uses TRBV2 and TRBJ1-1; no definite D call. V was cut by 0 bases and J by 3 bases, with 8 bases left in between. CDR1 and CDR2 (germline): SNHLY, FYNNEI. The CDR3 consists of 14 residues. The CDR3 coding sequence is TGTGCCAGCAGTGAAGCTGGAGGTTACACTGAAGCTTTCTTT. It codes for CASSEAGGYTEAFF.

This chain connects TRBV28 to TRBJ1-6; unclear D gene. Trimming shortened V by 7 bases and J by 7 bases, and 17 bases separated the two germline ends. CDR1 MDHEN and CDR2 SYDVKM come from the germline V gene. The CDR3 contains 15 residues. The CDR3 protein is CASMQPHGGNSPLHF. In DNA form, the CDR3 reads TGTGCCAGCATGCAACCACACGGAGGGAATTCACCCCTCCACTTT.

The V call is TRBV2, the J call TRBJ1-2; 7 bases fit TRBD1. The germline gives CDR1 SNHLY, CDR2 FYNNEI. The CDR3 extends over 15 amino acids. With 7 bases clipped from V and 4 bases from J, the junction kept 12 bases outside the gene matches. Here the CDR3 reads CASTQGGTDLYGYTF. The CDR3 region has the DNA TGTGCCAGCACCCAAGGGGGGACAGATCTCTATGGCTACACCTTC.